This T cell receptor beta chain was recovered during a study of vaccination and CD4 T cells after COVID-19. The CDR3 spans 12 residues. Germline assignment: CDR1 KGHDR and CDR2 SFDVKD. V lost 9 bases and J 2 bases, leaving 8 bases between the germline ends. Stated treatment: approximately nine-day PBMC culture with coronavirus spike peptide pools or control peptides (ViraFEST assay). This clonotype appeared a few times. The antigen remains unidentified. The Oncomine TCR Beta short-read assay sequenced DNA from cultured CD4+ T cells. TCRdb reanalysed the PCR reads using MiXCR and keeps one entry per CDR3 protein. Among roughly 24,000 distinct CDR3 sequences listed, 40% were seen once. Findings and limits, study-wide: Vaccine-specific clones numbering 304 of 307 showed spike mono-reactivity in convalescent patients.

The sequencing sample was made of CD4+ T cells from blood, cultured in vitro. The clonotype originates from a human donor who had recovered from COVID-19. J is TRBJ2-3 and V is TRBV24-1; no reliable D call. The CDR3 DNA is TGTGCCACCGTTGGCGACACAGATACGCAGTATTTT. Its protein product is CATVGDTDTQYF.